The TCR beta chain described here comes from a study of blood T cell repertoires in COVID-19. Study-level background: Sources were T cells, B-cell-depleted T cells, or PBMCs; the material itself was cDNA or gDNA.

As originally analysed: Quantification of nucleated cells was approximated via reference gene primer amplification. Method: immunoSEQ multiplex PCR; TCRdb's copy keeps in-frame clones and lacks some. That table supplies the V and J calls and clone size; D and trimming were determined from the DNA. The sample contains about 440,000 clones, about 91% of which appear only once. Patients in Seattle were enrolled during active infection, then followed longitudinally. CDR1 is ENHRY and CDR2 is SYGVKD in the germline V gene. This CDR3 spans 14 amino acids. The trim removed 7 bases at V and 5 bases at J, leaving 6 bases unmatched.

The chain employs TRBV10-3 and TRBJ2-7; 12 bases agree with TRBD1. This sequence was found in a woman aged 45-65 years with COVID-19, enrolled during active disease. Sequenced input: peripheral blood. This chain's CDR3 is CAIKAGQGAHEQYF. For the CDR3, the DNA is TGTGCCATCAAAGCGGGACAGGGGGCCCACGAGCAGTACTTC.